This T cell receptor (beta chain) appears in the sequencing data of a study of blood T cell repertoires in COVID-19. Trimming left V 2 bases short and J 2 bases short, with 10 bases between. This CDR3 comprises 13 residues. CDR1 is GTSNPN, CDR2 SVGIG, per germline (reference sequence). Donors were grouped by their self-reported clinical history. TCRdb keeps only in-frame clones here, not all; method: immunoSEQ multiplex PCR. The sample has about 480,000 clones; 70% to 90% are singletons. The chain employs TRBV30 and TRBJ2-7; D remains ambiguous. The TCR was taken from a woman aged 40 to 49 who had recovered from COVID-19. Sequenced: PBMCs or T cells enriched from blood (not recorded which). CDR3 in DNA: TGTGCCTGGAGTCTTACAGCCGCCTACGAGCAGTACTTC. Translating it yields CAWSLTAAYEQYF.